The next 7 T cell receptor beta chains were all read from a single sample in a study of blood T cell repertoires in COVID-19. Profiled with immunoSEQ multiplex PCR; TCRdb holds only in-frame clones, not every one. The sample contains around 250,000 clones, roughly 85% of which appear only once. Sequencing was performed on peripheral blood. All receptors derive from a woman between 25 and 40 years old with active or convalescent COVID-19.

V usage is TRBV2 and J usage is TRBJ2-7; no clear D. V was shortened by 7 bases and J by 0 bases, with 10 bases between the two germline ends. This CDR3 region has 13 residues. The germline V gene has CDR1 SNHLY and CDR2 FYNNEI. CDR3 loop: CASIYRPSYEQYF. The CDR3 region has the DNA TGTGCCAGCATATACAGACCCTCCTACGAGCAGTACTTC.

This clone was seen only once. The chain uses TRBV13 and TRBJ2-7; 8 bases are a match to TRBD1. Germline-derived CDR1 and CDR2 are PRHDT and FYEKMQ (reference sequence). The CDR3 sequence is 13 residues long. V shed 4 bases and J 8 bases; nucleotides not matched to a gene: 7. CDR3 bases: TGTGCCAGCAGCTCTCAGGGGGCAGTTCAGCAGTACTTC. Amino acids: CASSSQGAVQQYF.

The chain recombines TRBV28 with TRBJ2-3; perhaps TRBD2 as D (6 bases). The CDR3 has 14 amino acids. Germline V gene lookup returns CDR1 MDHEN and CDR2 SYDVKM. V gave up 5 bases and J gave up 2 bases, with 11 bases separating them. The CDR3 protein is CASSPGTPTDTQYF. CDR3 sequence (DNA): TGTGCCAGCAGTCCCGGGACTCCCACAGATACGCAGTATTTT.

This chain's CDR3 is CASSDQGNQPQHF. The CDR3 DNA is TGTGCCAGCTCCGATCAGGGGAATCAGCCCCAGCATTTT. The rearrangement links TRBV18 to TRBJ1-5; weak D call: TRBD1 (6 bases). Trimming shortened V by 6 bases and J by 4 bases, and 10 bases separated the two germline ends. CDR1 and CDR2 from the germline V gene are KGHSH and LQKENI. This CDR3 is built from 13 residues.

The chain combines TRBV27 with TRBJ1-1; D is possibly TRBD1 (6 bases). Trimming shortened V by 2 bases and J by 1 base, and 11 bases separated the two germline ends. CDR3 length: 15 residues. In germline, CDR1 is MNHEY, CDR2 SMNVEV (reference sequence). The CDR3 loop is CASSLRQASNTEAFF. Written as DNA, the CDR3 is TGTGCCAGCAGTTTAAGACAGGCCTCGAACACTGAAGCTTTCTTT.

This clone has a handful of counts. The genes are TRBV7-3 and TRBJ2-5; 11 bases align to TRBD2. The J segment lost 4 bases and the V segment lost 2 bases, leaving 15 bases of the junction unmatched. The germline V gene has CDR1 SGHTA and CDR2 FQGTGA. The CDR3 length is 19 residues. The CDR3, as DNA: TGTGCCAGCAGCTTAGCGATTGGGACTAGCGGTGGGCTCATAGAGACCCAGTACTTC. This sequence encodes CASSLAIGTSGGLIETQYF.

V gene TRBV4-3 combines with J gene TRBJ1-5; D unclear. CDR3 length: 13 residues. Germline values: CDR1 LGHNA, CDR2 YSLEER. V lost 1 base to trimming and J lost 7 bases, with 8 bases between them. The CDR3 loop reads CASSQGVRQPQHF. The CDR3 region has the DNA TGCGCCAGCAGCCAAGGTGTGAGGCAGCCCCAGCATTTT.